The 21 T cell receptor beta chains given below trace back to one sample, sequenced in a study of T cell changes during pregnancy in multiple sclerosis. The protocol was immunoSEQ multiplex PCR, while the TCRdb copy is restricted to in-frame clones and leaves out a portion. The sample lists 85,000 to 100,000 clones, more than 85% occurring once. This material consisted of peripheral blood, taken in the first trimester of pregnancy. Every receptor here comes from a female donor with multiple sclerosis, enrolled in a pregnancy study.

This clone was observed a single time. The chain recombines TRBV5-1 with TRBJ2-1, with unresolved D. The CDR3 consists of 15 residues. Trimming shortened V by 0 bases and J by 0 bases, and 7 bases separated the two germline ends. Germline-derived CDR1 and CDR2 are SGHRS and YFSETQ. The CDR3 reads CASSLGQSSYNEQFF. For the CDR3, the DNA is TGCGCCAGCAGCTTGGGACAAAGCTCCTACAATGAGCAGTTCTTC.

The V gene is TRBV7-8, the J gene TRBJ1-1; 8 nucleotides align to TRBD1. Germline V gene lookup returns CDR1 SGHVS and CDR2 FQNEAQ. The CDR3 is 14 amino acids. Germline trimming cut 4 bases from V and 1 base from J; bases unmatched to any gene: 2. The CDR3 sequence: CASSSGQGNTEAFF. The CDR3 DNA follows: TGTGCCAGCAGCTCCGGACAGGGGAACACTGAAGCTTTCTTT.

The V call is TRBV15, the J call TRBJ2-7; 8 bases agree with TRBD1. Germline V CDR1 and CDR2: LNHNV, YYDKDF (reference sequence). The CDR3 loop spans 14 amino acids. Trimming took 5 bases from V and 0 from J; bases not matched to a gene: 3. The CDR3 DNA reads TGTGCCACCAGCGAGGGGACAGGCTCCTACGAGCAGTACTTC. As protein: CATSEGTGSYEQYF.

Only one count was recorded for this clone. The chain couples TRBV29-1 to TRBJ1-4, with D tentatively TRBD1 (6 bases). With 1 base removed from V and 13 bases from J, the gap between germline ends came to 13 bases. Germline CDR1 SQVTM, CDR2 ANQGSEA. The CDR3 has 12 residues. The CDR3 DNA is TGCAGCGTTGAAGGCACAGGGTCTTTACTGTTTTTT. It yields the protein CSVEGTGSLLFF.

This chain connects TRBV30 to TRBJ1-3; D uncertain. Germline V CDR1 and CDR2: GTSNPN, SVGIG (reference sequence). The CDR3 is made up of 13 amino acids. The V and J ends lost 3 bases and 3 bases respectively, with 9 bases between them. CDR3 region: CAWSPTFGNTIYF. The CDR3 nucleotides are TGTGCCTGGAGCCCGACATTTGGAAACACCATATATTTT.

The genes are TRBV6-6 and TRBJ2-2; D unclear. CDR3 length equals 14 residues. The V and J ends lost 0 bases and 6 bases respectively, with 8 bases between them. The germline gives CDR1 MNHNY, CDR2 SVGAGI (reference sequence). The CDR3 DNA follows: TGTGCCAGCAGTTACTCGGGCCTTGCCGGGGAGCTGTTTTTT. Translated: CASSYSGLAGELFF.

The J gene is TRBJ2-2, the V gene TRBV14, with a weak D call TRBD2 (5 bases). Germline lookup yields CDR1 SGHDN and CDR2 FVKESK. The V end lost 8 bases, the J end lost 0 bases, and 13 bases lay between the germline ends. This CDR3 spans 15 amino acids. In DNA form, the CDR3 reads TGTGCCAGCGGTGCCGGGGTTACGAACACCGGGGAGCTGTTTTTT. Translated: CASGAGVTNTGELFF.

The chain has TRBV2 and TRBJ1-2; possible D gene TRBD1, 6 bases. The CDR3 has 14 amino acids. V lost 3 bases and J 4 bases, leaving 12 bases between the germline ends. Germline V gene data show CDR1 as SNHLY and CDR2 as FYNNEI. CDR3 region: CASSEGRGSYGYTF. The DNA for the CDR3 is TGTGCCAGCAGTGAGGGCAGGGGAAGCTATGGCTACACCTTC.

V usage is TRBV19 and J usage is TRBJ1-3; D perhaps matches TRBD1 (6 bases). Trimming shortened V by 5 bases and J by 0 bases, and 17 bases separated the two germline ends. The CDR3 has 17 amino acids. Germline V gene data show CDR1 as LNHDA and CDR2 as SQIVND (reference sequence). The CDR3 loop is CASSQGTSVYSGNTIYF. As DNA, the CDR3 is TGTGCCAGTAGTCAGGGGACCTCGGTTTACTCTGGAAACACCATATATTTT.

Details on this clone: At one of its ends the junction is not consistent with the germline gene, which may arise from a read error. The V call is TRBV6-1, the J call TRBJ2-7, with 9 bases matching TRBD1. The germline V gene encodes CDR1 MNHNS and CDR2 SASEGT. The length of the CDR3 is 10 residues. As DNA, the CDR3 is TGTGCCAGCAGTGGTTGGACAGGGGTCTTC. It is translated as CASSGWTGVF.

The genes are TRBV2 and TRBJ2-7; no reliable D call. This CDR3 is built from 14 residues. V gave up 5 bases and J gave up 6 bases, with 17 bases separating them. Germline CDR1 is SNHLY and CDR2 is FYNNEI. The CDR3 nucleotides are TGTGCCAGCAGTCCGCAGGTAGTGAGTTCCGAGCAGTACTTC. Translated, it gives CASSPQVVSSEQYF.

The J gene is TRBJ2-1, the V gene TRBV5-1; 9 nucleotides match TRBD1. The V gene's germline CDR1 is SGHRS and CDR2 YFSETQ. The V and J ends lost 6 bases and 1 base, in that order; junction bases with no gene match: 5. There are 15 residues in the CDR3. The CDR3 DNA reads TGCGCCAGCAAAGCCGGGACAGGGTCCTACAATGAGCAGTTCTTC. It yields the protein CASKAGTGSYNEQFF.

This chain uses TRBV7-3 with TRBJ1-1; possible D gene TRBD1, 6 bases. The CDR3 runs 14 residues. Trimming cost V 2 bases and J 3 bases, with 10 bases left between them. Germline loops: CDR1 SGHTA, CDR2 FQGTGA. In DNA form, the CDR3 reads TGTGCCAGCAGCTTAGAAACAGGGTACACTGAAGCTTTCTTT. This codes for CASSLETGYTEAFF.

The rearrangement uses TRBV4-3 and TRBJ2-2; 9 bases map to TRBD1. The CDR3 is 16 amino acids. V shed 1 base, J shed 6 bases, and the junction held 6 bases outside the gene matches. Germline V gives CDR1 LGHNA, CDR2 YSLEER. The CDR3 sequence is CASSQAGQGWAGELFF. In DNA, the CDR3 is TGCGCCAGCAGCCAAGCCGGACAGGGGTGGGCCGGGGAGCTGTTTTTT.

CDR3 residues: CASSLKGWETQYF. The CDR3 nucleotides are TGTGCCAGCAGCTTGAAGGGGTGGGAGACCCAGTACTTC. The V gene is TRBV5-4, the J gene TRBJ2-5; D may be TRBD1 (5 bases). The germline V gene encodes CDR1 SGHNT and CDR2 YYREEE (reference sequence). Trimming pared 1 base from V and 5 bases from J, leaving 9 bases between. CDR3 size: 13 residues. Looking up the rest from reference TRBV5-4 and TRBJ2-5 gives the full variable domain: ETGVTQSPTHLIKTRGQQVTLRCSSQSGHNTVSWYQQALGQGPQFIFQYYREEENGRGNFPPRFSGLQFPNYSSELNVNALELDDSALYLCASSLKGWETQYFGPGTRLLVL.

This chain uses TRBV27 with TRBJ1-5; tentative D call: TRBD1 (5 bases). Trimming pared 6 bases from V and 7 bases from J, leaving 19 bases between. Germline V gives CDR1 MNHEY, CDR2 SMNVEV (reference sequence). The CDR3 consists of 15 residues. DNA for the CDR3: TGTGCCAGCAGGGGGGGTGGGAGATTAGGGCAGCCCCAGCATTTT. It yields the protein CASRGGGRLGQPQHF.

CDR3 residues: CASRQGATEAFF. The CDR3 nucleotides are TGTGCCAGTAGACAGGGCGCCACTGAAGCTTTCTTT. V gene TRBV19 combines with J gene TRBJ1-1, with D possibly matching TRBD1 (6 bases). CDR1 LNHDA and CDR2 SQIVND come from the germline V gene (reference sequence). V was clipped by 6 bases and J by 4 bases, with 9 bases between them. This CDR3 is 12 amino acids long.

The V call is TRBV7-2, the J call TRBJ2-7; TRBD2 agrees at 8 bases. The CDR3 is made up of 14 amino acids. J lost 6 bases, V lost 4 bases, and 8 bases had no gene match. CDR1 and CDR2 (germline): SGHTA, FQGNSA. This chain's CDR3 is CASSSGGALVEQYF. In nucleotides, the CDR3 is TGTGCCAGCAGCTCCGGGGGGGCGCTTGTCGAGCAGTACTTC.

The chain carries TRBV2 and TRBJ2-5; possible D gene TRBD2, 5 bases. Germline V lookup: CDR1 SNHLY, CDR2 FYNNEI. V was shortened by 3 bases and J by 3 bases, with 8 bases between the two germline ends. The CDR3 contains 13 residues. Written as DNA, the CDR3 is TGTGCCAGCAGTGACGGGGTCAAAGAGACCCAGTACTTC. The encoded protein is CASSDGVKETQYF.

The chain joins TRBV4-2 to TRBJ1-5, with D possibly matching TRBD1 (5 bases). The V end lost 0 bases, the J end lost 1 base, and 10 bases lay between the germline ends. Germline lookup yields CDR1 LGHNA and CDR2 YNFKEQ. This CDR3 spans 16 amino acids. CDR3 sequence: CASSQDKQESNQPQHF. The CDR3 nucleotides read TGTGCCAGCAGCCAAGATAAACAGGAAAGCAATCAGCCCCAGCATTTT.

The J gene is TRBJ2-7, the V gene TRBV5-1; D possibly corresponds to TRBD2 (6 bases). The germline V gene has CDR1 SGHRS and CDR2 YFSETQ. The CDR3 runs 16 residues. The germline V and J ends were trimmed by 0 bases and 7 bases, with 20 bases remaining between them. CDR3 nucleotide sequence: TGCGCCAGCAGCTTGGTTGGCGGGGCAGTGTCGGGGGAGCAGTACTTC. Translating it yields CASSLVGGAVSGEQYF. Variable domain in full (rest from reference TRBV5-1 and TRBJ2-7): KAGVTQTPRYLIKTRGQQVTLSCSPISGHRSVSWYQQTPGQGLQFLFEYFSETQRNKGNFPGRFSGRQFSNSRSEMNVSTLELGDSALYLCASSLVGGAVSGEQYFGPGTRLTVT.